This T cell receptor beta chain was identified in a study of blood T cells in healthy people across ages. CDR1 is MNHEY and CDR2 is SVGEGT in the germline V gene. V dropped 0 bases and J dropped 8; count of bases not matched to a gene: 9. The CDR3 covers 16 residues. Combining a sample-barcoded 5' primer with a J-beta primer mix, a second PCR ran for about 6 to 11 cycles. TCRdb reprocessed the 5' RACE reads with MiXCR, giving one entry per CDR3 protein. The profile shows about 1.8 million distinct CDR3 sequences, roughly 49% of them singletons. This sequence originates from a woman in her thirties or forties in good health. Sequences were obtained from blood. V usage is TRBV6-2 or TRBV6-3 and J usage is TRBJ2-1, with TRBD1 matching over 8 bases. The CDR3, as DNA: TGTGCCAGCAGTTACTCTCCAAAGGACAGGGTCCATGAGCAGTTCTTC. Amino acids: CASSYSPKDRVHEQFF.